These 10 T cell receptor beta chains share one sample of origin, sequenced in a study of T-cell memory formation after mild COVID-19. TCRdb re-analysed the 5' RACE reads in MiXCR, keeping a single row per CDR3 protein. The table includes a few hundred thousand distinct CDR3 sequences, approximately 23% detected once. Sequencing used PBMCs or a T cell subset sorted from them (not recorded which). These receptors were taken from an adult woman who had mild COVID-19 (a few samples of this study predate the infection). Cell type and time point are not known.

This clonotype has only a few counts. The V and J genes are TRBV5-1 and TRBJ2-5; possible D gene TRBD1, 6 bases. CDR1 SGHRS and CDR2 YFSETQ come from the germline V gene. V dropped 0 bases and J dropped 7 bases, with 22 bases sitting between them. This CDR3 comprises 17 residues. CDR3 sequence (DNA): TGCGCCAGCAGCTTGGCAACCCCCGGGACACCCTGGGGGACCCAGTACTTC. Its protein product is CASSLATPGTPWGTQYF.

The chain is built from TRBV24-1 and TRBJ1-5; D uncertain. The CDR3 is 13 residues long. V dropped 1 base and J dropped 3 bases, with 3 bases sitting between them. Looked up from germline, CDR1 is KGHDR and CDR2 is SFDVKD. CDR3 in DNA: TGTGCCACCAGTGATTTCGACAATCAGCCCCAGCATTTT. It is translated as CATSDFDNQPQHF.

The V and J genes are TRBV7-7 and TRBJ2-5, with D tentatively TRBD1 or TRBD2 (6 bases each). The CDR3 runs 16 residues. CDR1 SSHAT and CDR2 FNYEAQ come from the germline V gene (reference sequence). V shed 2 bases and J shed 2 bases, with 15 bases lying between them. The CDR3 DNA follows: TGTGCCAGCAGCTTAACGGGGGCCCGACGTCAAGAGACCCAGTACTTC. This codes for CASSLTGARRQETQYF.

The chain recombines TRBV11-3 with TRBJ2-3; 14 bases agree with TRBD2. V lost 5 bases, J lost 6 bases, and 7 bases stayed unmatched. Germline V gene sequence: CDR1 SGHNT, CDR2 YENEEA. This CDR3 is built from 16 residues. The CDR3 DNA reads TGTGCCAGCAGCGTCGGACTAGCGGGGGGTGCTGATACGCAGTATTTT. Its translation: CASSVGLAGGADTQYF.

DNA for the CDR3: TGTGCCAGCAGTTTAGGGATGGAGGGCACTGAAGCTTTCTTT. This gives the protein CASSLGMEGTEAFF. The chain recombines TRBV12-3 or TRBV12-4 with TRBJ1-1; D is unclear. CDR3 length: 14 residues. V gave up 1 base and J gave up 4 bases, with 10 bases separating them.

The chain recombines TRBV5-1 with TRBJ2-7; D is possibly TRBD1 (6 bases). Germline loops: CDR1 SGHRS, CDR2 YFSETQ. Trimming took 5 bases from V and 2 from J, leaving 8 bases between them. The CDR3 has 12 residues. CDR3 protein: CASRGATYEQYF. DNA for the CDR3: TGCGCCAGCAGGGGGGCCACCTACGAGCAGTACTTC.

This clonotype was found a few times. The gene calls are TRBV4-2 and TRBJ2-1; 9 bases are shared with TRBD2. Germline V gives CDR1 LGHNA, CDR2 YNFKEQ. CDR3 length: 16 residues. J was trimmed by 4 bases and V by 0 bases; bases with no gene match: 4. Written as DNA, the CDR3 is TGTGCCAGCAGCCAAGATCTAGCGGGACAGTACAATGAGCAGTTCTTC. Encoded protein: CASSQDLAGQYNEQFF.

This clonotype was seen repeatedly, ten times or more. This sequence joins TRBV7-9 and TRBJ2-7, with TRBD1 identical over 9 bases. Germline loops: CDR1 SEHNR, CDR2 FQNEAQ (reference sequence). This CDR3 region has 14 residues. Trimming took 5 bases from V and 3 from J; bases not matched to a gene: 5. The CDR3 region is CASSPGQGYYEQYF. The CDR3 coding sequence is TGTGCCAGCAGCCCGGGACAGGGCTACTACGAGCAGTACTTC.

V is TRBV7-6 and J is TRBJ1-1; 8 bases are a match to TRBD1. The CDR3 has 16 residues. V trimming: 5 bases; J trimming: 3 bases; junction bases outside the gene matches: 11. CDR1 and CDR2 (germline): SGHVS, FNYEAQ. The CDR3 DNA reads TGTGCCAGCAGCCCAAGGCCAGGGGGCGCCGACACTGAAGCTTTCTTT. Translated, it gives CASSPRPGGADTEAFF. Variable domain in full (rest from reference TRBV7-6 and TRBJ1-1): GAGVSQSPRYKVTKRGQDVALRCDPISGHVSLYWYRQALGQGPEFLTYFNYEAQQDKSGLPNDRFSAERPEGSISTLTIQRTEQRDSAMYRCASSPRPGGADTEAFFGQGTRLTVV.

This sequence joins TRBV7-8 and TRBJ1-3, with D possibly TRBD1 on 5 matching bases. Germline V gene data show CDR1 as SGHVS and CDR2 as FQNEAQ. The CDR3 length is 17 residues. The V end was cut by 5 bases, the J end by 3 bases, with 20 bases between. Here the CDR3 DNA reads TGTGCCAGCAGCGCGACGAGATTTGGGGCGGTTGGAAACACCATATATTTT. It encodes CASSATRFGAVGNTIYF.